Here is one T cell receptor (beta chain) with its context. This clone was found once. The target of this receptor is not known. Base qualities are not at hand, and no much larger clone is one base apart. At the junction V is shortened by 3 bases and J by 4 bases, with 12 bases in between. From cysteine to phenylalanine, the CDR3 is 14 amino acids long. The only DNA kept is the CDR3, 42 bases in frame from the first base. CDR1 and CDR2 are read off the germline V gene as MGHDK and SYGVNS. This sample was taken from a study of shared clonotypes between healthy human individuals (TCRdb year 2020). Regarding the research as a whole: Three men and two women, aged 18 to 49 years, made up the cohort. Per donor, three plates each were used for CD4 naive and CD4 memory, two for CD8 naive, and one for CD8 memory. The study deeply sequenced blood TCR repertoires of five healthy adults to estimate repertoire size and the extent of clonotype sharing between individuals. To increase sequencing depth and limit assay-specific biases, different laboratories used diverse techniques to prepare libraries and sequence TCR repertoires. Per donor, leukapheresis produced somewhere between about 0.9 and 10 billion PBMCs. Study-wide conclusions, independent of this receptor: Based on pairwise subsampling, the degree of clonotype sharing among donors was expected to be affected by sequencing depth. Clonotypes shared by all four sorted-subset donors showed higher generation probabilities than non-shared clonotypes. Sampling was restricted to blood, and TCR repertoires in tissue are likely to differ from TCR repertoires in blood. Incomplete sequencing was indicated by rarefaction of sorted-subset datasets, despite the large sequencing depth. Naive subsets generally had larger estimated clonotype richness than memory subsets. The genetic and exposure-history diversity represented was limited by the small number of donors. Sharing across four donors was observed for about 4.8% of naive CD4, over 3% of naive CD8, 2.3% of memory CD4, and roughly 0.4% of memory CD8 clonotypes.

The donors were healthy, HIV-negative adults who had no recently reported acute infections or vaccinations. Only Caucasian adults living in Nashville, Tennessee, USA were represented among the donors. CD4+ T cells were enriched by magnetic negative selection; naive cells were then positively selected on CD45RA, and the negative fraction formed the memory subset. Blood was collected by leukapheresis, and PBMCs were isolated by Ficoll-Histopaque density gradient centrifugation and then cryopreserved in liquid nitrogen vapor phase. Analytical flow cytometry was used to check the purity and quantity of each magnetically sorted T cell population. Genomic DNA was isolated from every sorted fraction and measured by UV absorbance on a Nanodrop 2000c. Using the deep immunoSEQ assay, TCR CDR3 regions were amplified from genomic DNA by multiplex PCR. Genomic DNA extracted from each cell subset was distributed evenly over all wells of several immunoSEQ 96-well plates, and each plate served as one replicate. For sorted subsets, each replicate PCR was loaded with 200 ng genomic DNA, equivalent to 25,000 to 35,000 T cell genomes. The purified libraries were quantified using a Qubit 3.0 fluorometer, sized with a Bioanalyzer 2100, and then quantified again using the KAPA Library Quantification kit. Every immunoSEQ 96-well plate was sequenced on a dedicated single-read 150-cycle Illumina NextSeq 550 flow cell. Concerning the study's data processing: Because the immunoSEQ output held only junctional sequences and lacked quality scores, the filtering could not match the filtering applied to full-length reads. Sequences were annotated with PyIR, a Python wrapper for IgBLAST v1.9, using IMGT germline references to assign V/J genes and CDR3. Reads were removed for weak V/J assignments (E-value above 1e-6), missing CDR3, stop codons, out-of-frame junctions, or ambiguous translated residues. V3J clonotypes were defined as sequences sharing an identical inferred V gene, J gene, and CDR3 amino acid sequence. Percentage overlap between repertoires was computed as shared unique clonotypes divided by the size of the smaller repertoire. Richness of each repertoire was evaluated using RTK rarefaction, the Chao1 estimator, and Recon v2.1 estimates of unobserved clonotypes. OLGA was used to compute generation probabilities for all TCRbeta clonotypes that the gDNA method yielded from four donors. TCRdb took this table from immuneACCESS and kept in-frame rearrangements with V and J called. Such tables lack part of the clones; where checked against another copy, unresolved V genes explain under half of the gap, and the rest is unexplained. Clone size and the V and J calls come from that table; the DNA yielded D and trimming. The table for this sample lists about 640,000 clones; approximately 79% of them were counted only once. The ten biggest clones cover 1.8% of the sample.

The sequence derives from a woman between 25 and 40 years old in good health. Recombination connected TRBV25-1 to TRBJ2-5; the D gene could be TRBD1 or TRBD2, each one agreeing over 5 bases. Sequencing was performed on memory CD4+ T cells sorted from blood. Explained via the paper, the cell subset or site label denotes: CD45RA-negative fraction. The encoded CDR3 is CASSDWGTGETQYF. The sequence in DNA is TGTGCCAGCAGTGATTGGGGGACCGGAGAGACCCAGTACTTC.